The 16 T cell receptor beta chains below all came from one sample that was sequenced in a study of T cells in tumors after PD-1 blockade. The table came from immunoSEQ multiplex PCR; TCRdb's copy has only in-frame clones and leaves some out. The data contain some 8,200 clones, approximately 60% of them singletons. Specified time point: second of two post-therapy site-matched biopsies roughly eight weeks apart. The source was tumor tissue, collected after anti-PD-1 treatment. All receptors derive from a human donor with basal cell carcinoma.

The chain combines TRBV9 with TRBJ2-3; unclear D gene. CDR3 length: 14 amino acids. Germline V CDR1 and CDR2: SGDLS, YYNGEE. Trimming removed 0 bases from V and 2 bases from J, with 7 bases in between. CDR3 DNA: TGTGCCAGCAGCGTAGTGGCTGTCACAGATACGCAGTATTTT. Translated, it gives CASSVVAVTDTQYF.

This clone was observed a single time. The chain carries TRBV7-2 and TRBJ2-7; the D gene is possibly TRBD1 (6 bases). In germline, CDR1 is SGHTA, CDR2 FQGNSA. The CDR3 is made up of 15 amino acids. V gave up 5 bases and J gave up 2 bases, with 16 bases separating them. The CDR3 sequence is CASSPTQGATYEQYF. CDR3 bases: TGTGCCAGCAGCCCTACACAGGGAGCTACCTACGAGCAGTACTTC.

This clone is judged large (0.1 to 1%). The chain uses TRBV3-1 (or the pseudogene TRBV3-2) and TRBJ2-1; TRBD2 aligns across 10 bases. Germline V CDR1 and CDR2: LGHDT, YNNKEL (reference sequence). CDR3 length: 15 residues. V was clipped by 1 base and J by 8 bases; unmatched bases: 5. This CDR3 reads CASSQVSGGADEQFF. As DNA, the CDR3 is TGTGCCAGCAGCCAAGTGAGCGGGGGGGCGGATGAGCAGTTCTTC.

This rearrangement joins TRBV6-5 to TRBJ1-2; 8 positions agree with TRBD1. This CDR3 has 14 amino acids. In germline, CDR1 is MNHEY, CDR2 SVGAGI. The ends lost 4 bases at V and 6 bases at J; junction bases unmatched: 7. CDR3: CASSSLTGEDGYTF. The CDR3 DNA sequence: TGTGCCAGCAGTTCCTTGACAGGGGAGGATGGCTACACCTTC.

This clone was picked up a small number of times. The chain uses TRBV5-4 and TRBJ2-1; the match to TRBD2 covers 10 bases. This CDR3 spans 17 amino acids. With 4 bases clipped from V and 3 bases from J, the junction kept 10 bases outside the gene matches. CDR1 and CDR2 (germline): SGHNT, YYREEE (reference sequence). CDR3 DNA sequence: TGTGCCAGCAGCCCTCCCGCGACTAGCGGGCGCTACAATGAGCAGTTCTTC. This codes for CASSPPATSGRYNEQFF.

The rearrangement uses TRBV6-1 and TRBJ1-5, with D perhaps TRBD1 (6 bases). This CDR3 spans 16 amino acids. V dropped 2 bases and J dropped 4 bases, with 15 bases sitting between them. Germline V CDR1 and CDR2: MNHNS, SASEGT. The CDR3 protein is CASSEWGLEKNQPQHF. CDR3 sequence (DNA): TGTGCCAGCAGTGAATGGGGGCTCGAGAAAAATCAGCCCCAGCATTTT.

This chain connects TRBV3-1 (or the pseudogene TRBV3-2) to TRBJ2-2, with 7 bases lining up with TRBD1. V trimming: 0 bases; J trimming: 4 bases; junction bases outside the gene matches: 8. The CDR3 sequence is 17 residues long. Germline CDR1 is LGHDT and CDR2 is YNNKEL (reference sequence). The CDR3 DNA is TGTGCCAGCAGCCAAGATATAGGGGGCAGGTTCACCGGGGAGCTGTTTTTT. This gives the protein CASSQDIGGRFTGELFF.

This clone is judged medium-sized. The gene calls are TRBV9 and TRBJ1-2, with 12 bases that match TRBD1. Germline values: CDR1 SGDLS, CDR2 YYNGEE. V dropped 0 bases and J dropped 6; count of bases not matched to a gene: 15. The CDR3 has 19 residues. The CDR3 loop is CASSVVFRDRGRRMDGYTF. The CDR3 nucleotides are TGTGCCAGCAGCGTAGTATTCAGGGACAGGGGGCGACGAATGGATGGCTACACCTTC.

As DNA, the CDR3 is TGCAGCGTTTGCAGAATGAACACTGAAGCTTTCTTT. Protein product: CSVCRMNTEAFF. The chain carries TRBV29-1 and TRBJ1-1; D call uncertain. Per germline, CDR1 SQVTM and CDR2 ANQGSEA. CDR3 length: 12 amino acids. The V end was cut by 5 bases, the J end by 0 bases, with 7 bases between.

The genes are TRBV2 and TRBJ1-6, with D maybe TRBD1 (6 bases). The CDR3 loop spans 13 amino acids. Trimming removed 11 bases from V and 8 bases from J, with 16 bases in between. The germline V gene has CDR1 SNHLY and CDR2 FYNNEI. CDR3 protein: CARTGIRDSPLHF. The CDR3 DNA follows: TGTGCCCGAACAGGGATTAGGGATTCACCCCTCCACTTT.

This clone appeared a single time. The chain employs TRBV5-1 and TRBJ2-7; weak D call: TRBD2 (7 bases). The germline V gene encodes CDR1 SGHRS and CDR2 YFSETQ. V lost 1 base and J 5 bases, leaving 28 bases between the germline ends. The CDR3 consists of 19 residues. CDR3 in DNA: TGCGCCAGCAGCTTGTCGGGCAGGGGACCGACGGGGGGAGAAAACGAGCAGTACTTC. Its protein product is CASSLSGRGPTGGENEQYF.

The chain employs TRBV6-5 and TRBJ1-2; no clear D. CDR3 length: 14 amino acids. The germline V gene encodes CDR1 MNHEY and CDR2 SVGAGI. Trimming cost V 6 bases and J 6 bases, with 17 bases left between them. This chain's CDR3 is CASSRLTPRDGYTF. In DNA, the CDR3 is TGTGCCAGCAGCCGCCTGACACCCCGGGATGGCTACACCTTC.

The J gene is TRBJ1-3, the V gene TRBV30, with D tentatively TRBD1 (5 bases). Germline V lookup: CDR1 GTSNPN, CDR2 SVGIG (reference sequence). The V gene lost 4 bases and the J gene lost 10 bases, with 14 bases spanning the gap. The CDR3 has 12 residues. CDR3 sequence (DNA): TGTGCCTGGACAGGGATCTACCAAACCATATATTTT. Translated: CAWTGIYQTIYF.

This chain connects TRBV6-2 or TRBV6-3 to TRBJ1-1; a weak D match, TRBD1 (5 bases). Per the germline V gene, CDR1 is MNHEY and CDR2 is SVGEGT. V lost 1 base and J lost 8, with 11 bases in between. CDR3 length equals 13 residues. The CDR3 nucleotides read TGTGCCAGCAGTTACTTGCGGGACGGAGAAGCTTTCTTT. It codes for CASSYLRDGEAFF.

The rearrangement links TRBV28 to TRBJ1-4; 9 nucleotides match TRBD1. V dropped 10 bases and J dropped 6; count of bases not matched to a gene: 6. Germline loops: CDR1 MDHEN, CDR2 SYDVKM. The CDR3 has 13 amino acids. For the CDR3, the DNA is TGTGCCACAAAACAGGGGGCGCATGAAAAACTGTTTTTT. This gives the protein CATKQGAHEKLFF.

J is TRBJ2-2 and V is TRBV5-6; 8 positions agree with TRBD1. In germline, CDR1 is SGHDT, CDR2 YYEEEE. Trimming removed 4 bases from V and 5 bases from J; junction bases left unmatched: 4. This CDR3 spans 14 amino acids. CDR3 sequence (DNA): TGTGCCAGCAGCCTAGACAGGGGAACCGGGGAGCTGTTTTTT. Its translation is CASSLDRGTGELFF.